This T cell receptor (beta chain) was identified during a study of blood T cell repertoires in COVID-19. Whole-study context: Donors in the United States, Italy and Spain gave samples during acute or convalescent COVID-19. Sources were T cells, B-cell-depleted T cells, or PBMCs; the material itself was cDNA or gDNA.

J lost 4 bases, V lost 6 bases, and 8 bases had no gene match. This CDR3 contains 15 residues. CDR1 and CDR2 (germline): ENHRY, SYGVKD. As originally analysed: Amplified reference gene primers provided the basis for estimating nucleated cell counts. Clones were read by immunoSEQ multiplex PCR, and TCRdb kept only the in-frame ones, dropping some. D and trimming were read from the DNA, whereas the V and J calls and clone size are those reported in that table. The table includes 400,000 to 550,000 clones, around 89% detected once. The V and J genes are TRBV10-3 and TRBJ2-5; 10 bases are shared with TRBD2. Sequenced sample: peripheral blood. The clonotype comes from a woman in her twenties or thirties with acute or convalescent COVID-19. CDR3 loop: CAIRPSGGLSETQYF. The CDR3 coding sequence is TGTGCCATCAGACCTAGCGGGGGTCTTTCAGAGACCCAGTACTTC.